These 22 T cell receptor beta chains were all obtained from the same sample, sequenced in a study of cytomegalovirus exposure and HLA in healthy donors. The primer mix had 60 Vbeta and 13 Jbeta primers. Some clones are missing from TCRdb's copy, which holds only in-frame ones; the method was immunoSEQ multiplex PCR. The table for this sample gives 40,000 to 60,000 clones. Specimen: PBMCs. These receptor sequences come from a female donor in good health and CMV-seronegative.

V usage is TRBV27 and J usage is TRBJ1-1; 8 bases fit TRBD1. Germline CDR1 reads MNHEY; CDR2 reads SMNVEV (reference sequence). This CDR3 comprises 15 residues. Trimming took 6 bases from V and 3 from J; bases not matched to a gene: 9. CDR3: CASRDGQGLHTEAFF. CDR3 sequence (DNA): TGTGCCAGCAGGGACGGACAGGGTTTGCACACTGAAGCTTTCTTT.

This chain links TRBV18 with TRBJ1-1, with D uncertain. The CDR3 totals 15 residues. Germline CDR1 KGHSH, CDR2 LQKENI. Trimming cost V 1 base and J 0 bases, with 9 bases left between them. CDR3 coding DNA: TGTGCCAGCTCACCACGGGCGGGGATGAACACTGAAGCTTTCTTT. This encodes CASSPRAGMNTEAFF.

This sequence joins TRBV4-2 and TRBJ2-3, with 11 nucleotides matching TRBD2. Germline-derived CDR1 and CDR2 are LGHNA and YNFKEQ. The CDR3 covers 17 residues. Trimming at V came to 0 bases and at J to 4 bases, leaving 6 bases not matched to a gene. In nucleotides, the CDR3 is TGTGCCAGCAGCCAAGATCCTAGCGGGGGGCGGGCAGATACGCAGTATTTT. It specifies CASSQDPSGGRADTQYF.

The genes are TRBV11-2 and TRBJ2-1; 8 positions agree with TRBD2. CDR3 length equals 15 residues. The germline V gene has CDR1 SGHAT and CDR2 FQNNGV. The J segment lost 9 bases and the V segment lost 0 bases, leaving 7 bases of the junction unmatched. DNA for the CDR3: TGTGCCAGCAGCTTAGAGTGGACTAGCCCCAGTGAGCAGTTCTTC. Translated: CASSLEWTSPSEQFF.

The J gene is TRBJ2-7, the V gene TRBV5-6; D perhaps matches TRBD1 (5 bases). The CDR3 length is 14 residues. Per the germline V gene, CDR1 is SGHDT and CDR2 is YYEEEE. V was cut by 0 bases and J by 2 bases, with 9 bases left in between. CDR3 sequence: CASSLGTRAYEQYF. CDR3 bases: TGTGCCAGCAGCTTGGGGACACGAGCCTACGAGCAGTACTTC.

The chain combines TRBV6-5 with TRBJ1-4, with TRBD1 as a possible D gene (6 bases). CDR1 and CDR2 (germline): MNHEY, SVGAGI. V was trimmed by 6 bases and J by 5 bases, leaving 10 bases between them. This CDR3 spans 13 amino acids. CDR3 protein: CASSFTGNEKLFF. The CDR3 nucleotides are TGTGCCAGCAGCTTCACAGGGAATGAAAAACTGTTTTTT.

The chain carries TRBV5-1 and TRBJ2-7; maybe TRBD1 (6 bases). Trimming shortened V by 2 bases and J by 4 bases, and 13 bases separated the two germline ends. From germline, CDR1 is SGHRS and CDR2 YFSETQ. This CDR3 is 14 amino acids long. The CDR3 DNA follows: TGCGCCAGCAGCTTAAGACAGGCGGATTACGAGCAGTACTTC. This codes for CASSLRQADYEQYF.

The chain recombines TRBV30 with TRBJ1-1; unclear D gene. The CDR3 is made up of 13 amino acids. The germline V gene encodes CDR1 GTSNPN and CDR2 SVGIG (reference sequence). V lost 3 bases and J 2 bases, leaving 10 bases between the germline ends. The CDR3 coding sequence is TGTGCCTGGAGCTCTACAGTAAACACTGAAGCTTTCTTT. Its protein product is CAWSSTVNTEAFF. Using reference TRBV30 and TRBJ1-1 for the parts outside the CDR3, the full variable domain is SQTIHQWPATLVQPVGSPLSLECTVEGTSNPNLYWYRQAAGRGLQLLFYSVGIGQISSEVPQNLSASRPQDRQFILSSKKLLLSDSGFYLCAWSSTVNTEAFFGQGTRLTVV.

Comments on this clone: An end of the junction differs from the germline gene, which may be a read error. The same CDR3 arises from other DNA sequences in this sample as well. The gene calls are TRBV4-2 and TRBJ1-6, with D tentatively TRBD1 (5 bases). This CDR3 comprises 15 residues. In germline, CDR1 is LGHNA, CDR2 YNFKEQ. The CDR3 reads CASSQGRGYNSPLHF. CDR3 nucleotide sequence: TGTGCCAGCAGCCAAGGGAGGGGTTATAATTCACCCCTACACTTT.

The chain uses TRBV2 and TRBJ1-2; D gene unclear. The ends were cut back, 4 bases at V and 8 bases at J, with 14 bases in the middle. This CDR3 contains 13 residues. CDR1 is SNHLY, CDR2 FYNNEI, per germline. The chain's CDR3 is CASSGQAKAGYTF. The CDR3 DNA reads TGTGCCAGCAGTGGCCAGGCCAAGGCGGGCTACACCTTC.

V usage is TRBV7-9 and J usage is TRBJ1-4; TRBD1 matches 9 bases. Germline CDR1 SEHNR, CDR2 FQNEAQ (reference sequence). J gave up 4 bases and V 5 bases, and 2 bases lay outside the gene matches. The CDR3 runs 14 residues. The CDR3: CASSAGQGNEKLFF. CDR3 in DNA: TGTGCCAGCAGCGCGGGACAGGGTAATGAAAAACTGTTTTTT.

This chain links TRBV18 with TRBJ1-2, with D possibly matching TRBD1 (5 bases). Germline CDR1 is KGHSH and CDR2 is LQKENI. Trimming shortened V by 2 bases and J by 3 bases, and 7 bases separated the two germline ends. CDR3 length: 13 residues. The CDR3 DNA sequence: TGTGCCAGCTCACCAGGGGGGGACTATGGCTACACCTTC. As protein: CASSPGGDYGYTF.

The J gene is TRBJ2-3, the V gene TRBV29-1; the D gene is possibly TRBD1 (6 bases). This CDR3 has 14 amino acids. The V end was cut by 3 bases, the J end by 3 bases, with 13 bases between. Per the germline V gene, CDR1 is SQVTM and CDR2 is ANQGSEA. CDR3 DNA: TGCAGCGTTGACTATGGACAGTTTACAGATACGCAGTATTTT. Amino acid sequence: CSVDYGQFTDTQYF.

The genes are TRBV5-1 and TRBJ2-2; 10 bases are shared with TRBD1. The germline gives CDR1 SGHRS, CDR2 YFSETQ. The CDR3 is 17 amino acids. V shed 2 bases and J 6 bases; nucleotides not matched to a gene: 10. The CDR3 bases are TGCGCCAGCAGCTTACAACCCGGGACAGGGGAGGCCGGGGAGCTGTTTTTT. Its translation: CASSLQPGTGEAGELFF.

The chain recombines TRBV7-9 with TRBJ1-5; D might be TRBD1 (5 bases). The germline V gene has CDR1 SEHNR and CDR2 FQNEAQ (reference sequence). The CDR3 runs 13 residues. The germline V and J ends were trimmed by 8 bases and 0 bases, with 8 bases remaining between them. This chain's CDR3 is CASQGDSNQPQHF. As DNA, the CDR3 is TGTGCCAGCCAAGGGGATAGCAATCAGCCCCAGCATTTT.

This chain links TRBV5-6 with TRBJ2-7; 9 bases map to TRBD1. The CDR3 is 15 amino acids. V trimming: 5 bases; J trimming: 3 bases; junction bases outside the gene matches: 9. Germline CDR1 SGHDT, CDR2 YYEEEE. In nucleotides, the CDR3 is TGTGCCAGCAGAAACCGGGACAGGGACCGCTACGAGCAGTACTTC. Amino acids: CASRNRDRDRYEQYF.

The chain joins TRBV30 to TRBJ2-7; D is undetermined. Trimming removed 2 bases at V and 6 bases at J, with 8 bases between. Germline V CDR1 and CDR2: GTSNPN, SVGIG (reference sequence). The CDR3 runs 11 residues. This CDR3 reads CAWSPGTEQYF. The CDR3 DNA is TGTGCCTGGAGTCCAGGTACCGAGCAGTACTTC.

This chain uses TRBV9 with TRBJ2-1, with 8 bases lining up with TRBD2. The CDR3 is made up of 17 amino acids. Trimming at V came to 0 bases and at J to 4 bases, leaving 9 bases not matched to a gene. Germline V lookup: CDR1 SGDLS, CDR2 YYNGEE. The CDR3 reads CASSVDGAGALYNEQFF. The CDR3 nucleotides read TGTGCCAGCAGCGTAGACGGAGCGGGGGCACTATACAATGAGCAGTTCTTC.

V gene TRBV30 combines with J gene TRBJ2-7; TRBD1 matches 9 bases. CDR1 and CDR2 from the germline V gene are GTSNPN and SVGIG (reference sequence). The CDR3 consists of 13 residues. Trimming cost V 4 bases and J 3 bases; bases outside gene matches: 4. The CDR3 spells CAWTGQGDYEQYF. The CDR3 DNA reads as TGTGCCTGGACGGGACAGGGTGACTACGAGCAGTACTTC.

The V gene is TRBV5-5, the J gene TRBJ1-5; no clear D gene. CDR3 size: 14 residues. The V and J ends lost 0 bases and 4 bases respectively, with 8 bases between them. Per germline, CDR1 SGHKS and CDR2 YYEKEE (reference sequence). This CDR3 is CASSLVGGNQPQHF. CDR3 DNA: TGTGCCAGCAGCTTGGTGGGAGGGAATCAGCCCCAGCATTTT.

This rearrangement joins TRBV29-1 to TRBJ2-3, with D perhaps TRBD1 (6 bases). The length of the CDR3 is 13 residues. Trimming cost V 3 bases and J 5 bases, with 12 bases left between them. The germline CDR1 and CDR2 sequences are SQVTM and ANQGSEA. The CDR3 region has the DNA TGCAGCGTTGATCCCAGGGGCGTAGATACGCAGTATTTT. This gives the protein CSVDPRGVDTQYF.

The V and J genes are TRBV29-1 and TRBJ1-1; no definite D call. This CDR3 region has 10 residues. V lost 4 bases to trimming and J lost 7 bases, with 7 bases between them. Per the germline V gene, CDR1 is SQVTM and CDR2 is ANQGSEA. CDR3 bases: TGCAGCGTTGGGCCGGGTGAAGCTTTCTTT. Protein: CSVGPGEAFF.